This T cell receptor (beta chain) comes out of a study of cytomegalovirus exposure and HLA in healthy donors. Study outcomes and limitations: As a later analysis showed, a missense DCLRE1C variant was linked to trimming of TCR beta V- and J-genes. Cytomegalovirus-associated TCR beta chains were listed, numbering 150 to 200. Reports credit the classifier with highly specific, highly sensitive diagnosis of cytomegalovirus status. One cluster of highly shared sequence variants probably arose as a sequencing artifact.

Note on this clone: Its antigen is undetermined.

The CDR3 loop spans 15 amino acids. V was trimmed by 0 bases and J by 1 base, leaving 11 bases between them. CDR1 SGHRS and CDR2 YFSETQ come from the germline V gene. The study ran its PCR with 60 Vbeta and 13 Jbeta primers. Only in-frame clones appear in the TCRdb table, and some are missing; sequencing was by immunoSEQ multiplex PCR. Here the sample spans roughly 60,000 clones, around three quarters being singletons. The chain is built from TRBV5-1 and TRBJ2-7; no clear D gene. The material sequenced was PBMCs. This TCR came from a female donor in good health and CMV-seronegative. The CDR3 region is CASSLGSYLSYEQYF. Here the CDR3 DNA reads TGCGCCAGCAGCTTGGGTTCATACTTATCCTACGAGCAGTACTTC. The full variable domain, in which reference TRBV5-1 and TRBJ2-7 provide the parts outside the CDR3, is KAGVTQTPRYLIKTRGQQVTLSCSPISGHRSVSWYQQTPGQGLQFLFEYFSETQRNKGNFPGRFSGRQFSNSRSEMNVSTLELGDSALYLCASSLGSYLSYEQYFGPGTRLTVT.